What follows are 13 T cell receptor beta chains derived from one specimen sequenced in a study of beta chain features in type 1 diabetes. Study outcomes and limitations: Significant though moderate, a shortening of TCRB CDR3s appeared in all four CD4+ subsets of Type 1 diabetes patients.

All of the isolated RNA was reverse transcribed, so expressed TCRB transcripts were sequenced. TCRdb keeps only in-frame clones here, not all; method: immunoSEQ multiplex PCR. The table lists more than 300,000 clones, roughly 9% of them singletons. These receptors are not linked to any known antigen. Sequenced: central memory CD4+ T cells from blood. The receptors derive from a young man with type 1 diabetes.

The gene calls are TRBV7-2 and TRBJ2-1, with 7 bases aligning to TRBD1. The CDR3 runs to 14 residues. Germline V gene data show CDR1 as SGHTA and CDR2 as FQGNSA. After removal of 3 bases from V and 6 bases from J, the junction contained 5 bases not matched to a gene. As DNA, the CDR3 is TGTGCCAGCAGCTTTAACAGGGGAGTCAATGAGCAGTTCTTC. Translated: CASSFNRGVNEQFF.

The genes are TRBV6-5 and TRBJ2-2; D not certain. The CDR3 length is 14 residues. Germline assignment: CDR1 MNHEY and CDR2 SVGAGI. V shed 6 bases and J shed 4 bases, with 12 bases lying between them. CDR3 in DNA: TGTGCCAGCAGACCCACTCAGGTCACCGGGGAGCTGTTTTTT. Its protein product is CASRPTQVTGELFF.

A few counts support this clone. The chain is built from TRBV7-9 and TRBJ2-3, with TRBD2 identical over 8 bases. This CDR3 region has 15 residues. Trimming removed 1 base from V and 4 bases from J; junction bases left unmatched: 4. Germline CDR1 reads SEHNR; CDR2 reads FQNEAQ (reference sequence). The CDR3 here is CASSLGAGESDTQYF. CDR3 coding DNA: TGTGCCAGCAGCTTAGGAGCGGGGGAATCAGATACGCAGTATTTT.

The chain couples TRBV5-1 to TRBJ2-5, with 10 bases identical to TRBD2. The CDR3 loop spans 16 amino acids. The V and J ends lost 1 base and 4 bases, in that order; junction bases with no gene match: 7. CDR1 and CDR2 (germline): SGHRS, YFSETQ. CDR3 protein: CASSLFSSGGRETQYF. The CDR3 DNA is TGCGCCAGCAGCTTGTTCTCTAGCGGGGGCAGAGAGACCCAGTACTTC.

This clone was seen a few times. The chain is built from TRBV28 and TRBJ2-1; tentative D call: TRBD1 (6 bases). Looked up from germline, CDR1 is MDHEN and CDR2 is SYDVKM. The V gene lost 8 bases and the J gene lost 7 bases, with 21 bases spanning the gap. The CDR3 is 15 amino acids. CDR3 in DNA: TGTGCCAGCCAGCAAACAGGGTCCACGGGTAATGAGCAGTTCTTC. This translates into CASQQTGSTGNEQFF.

This clone was counted a few times. CDR3 region: CASSLDGTSSYEQYF. The CDR3 DNA reads as TGCGCCAGCAGCTTGGACGGGACAAGCTCCTACGAGCAGTACTTC. The rearrangement uses TRBV5-1 and TRBJ2-7; D possibly corresponds to TRBD1 (6 bases). Germline values: CDR1 SGHRS, CDR2 YFSETQ. The CDR3 sequence is 15 residues long. V lost 0 bases, J lost 0 bases, and 10 bases lay in between.

This clone was seen more than once but under ten times. The gene calls are TRBV7-2 and TRBJ2-5; 9 bases map to TRBD1. CDR1 is SGHTA, CDR2 FQGNSA, per germline. This CDR3 region has 15 residues. After removal of 8 bases from V and 4 bases from J, the junction contained 11 bases not matched to a gene. CDR3 coding DNA: TGTGCCAGCCACAACCCGGGACAGGGAAGAGAGACCCAGTACTTC. Its protein product is CASHNPGQGRETQYF.

The chain joins TRBV27 to TRBJ2-7; D is ambiguous. The V end lost 8 bases, the J end lost 6 bases, and 20 bases lay between the germline ends. Germline CDR1 MNHEY, CDR2 SMNVEV (reference sequence). The length of the CDR3 is 14 residues. CDR3 in DNA: TGTGCCAGCGGCTCGCGAGGTCCTGACCGCGAGCAGTACTTC. Translating gives CASGSRGPDREQYF.

The gene calls are TRBV28 and TRBJ2-2, with D possibly TRBD1 on 6 matching bases. The CDR3 spans 12 residues. CDR1 MDHEN and CDR2 SYDVKM come from the germline V gene. V was clipped by 7 bases and J by 4 bases, with 7 bases between them. CDR3 protein: CASNRVTGELFF. The CDR3 DNA reads as TGTGCCAGCAACAGGGTCACCGGGGAGCTGTTTTTT.

This chain connects TRBV7-9 to TRBJ2-3, with TRBD2 matching over 9 bases. With 5 bases clipped from V and 5 bases from J, the junction kept 5 bases outside the gene matches. Germline assignment: CDR1 SEHNR and CDR2 FQNEAQ (reference sequence). The CDR3 runs 14 residues. The CDR3 here is CASSLQAGGDTQYF. The CDR3 DNA reads TGTGCCAGCAGCCTTCAAGCGGGGGGAGATACGCAGTATTTT.

This clone occurred a few times. This chain uses TRBV7-2 with TRBJ2-7; 9 bases are a match to TRBD1. Germline CDR1 reads SGHTA; CDR2 reads FQGNSA. Trimming removed 5 bases from V and 3 bases from J; junction bases left unmatched: 5. The CDR3 is 14 amino acids. The CDR3 spells CASSQGQGGYEQYF. CDR3 in DNA: TGTGCCAGCAGCCAGGGACAGGGCGGCTACGAGCAGTACTTC.

The rearrangement uses TRBV7-8 and TRBJ2-1; D ambiguous. Germline V gives CDR1 SGHVS, CDR2 FQNEAQ. The CDR3 runs 13 residues. V gave up 8 bases and J gave up 7 bases, with 15 bases separating them. The CDR3 sequence is CASQDPPANEQFF. CDR3 in DNA: TGTGCCAGCCAGGACCCCCCTGCTAATGAGCAGTTCTTC.

This clone showed up just a few times. The rearrangement joins TRBV6-1 to TRBJ2-3; 10 nucleotides align to TRBD1. This CDR3 contains 15 residues. Germline CDR1 reads MNHNS; CDR2 reads SASEGT. V shed 5 bases and J 6 bases; nucleotides not matched to a gene: 8. The DNA of the CDR3 is TGTGCCAGCAGTTCGAGGGACAGGGGCAGCGATACGCAGTATTTT. This sequence encodes CASSSRDRGSDTQYF.